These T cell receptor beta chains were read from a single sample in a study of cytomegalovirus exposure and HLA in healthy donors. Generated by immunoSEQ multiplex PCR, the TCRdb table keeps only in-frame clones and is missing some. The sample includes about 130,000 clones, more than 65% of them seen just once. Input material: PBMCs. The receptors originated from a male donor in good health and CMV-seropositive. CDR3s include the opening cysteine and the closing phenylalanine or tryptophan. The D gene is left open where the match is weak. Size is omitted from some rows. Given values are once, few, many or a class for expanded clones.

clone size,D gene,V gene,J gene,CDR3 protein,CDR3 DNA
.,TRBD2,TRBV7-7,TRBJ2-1,CASSPGLAGNNEQFF,TGTGCCAGCAGCCCGGGACTAGCGGGAAACAATGAGCAGTTCTTC
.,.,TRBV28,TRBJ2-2,CASSLNFRGSGELFF,TGTGCCAGCAGTTTAAATTTTAGGGGTTCCGGGGAGCTGTTTTTT
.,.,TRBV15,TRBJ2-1,CATSRPTDFNEQFF,TGTGCCACCAGCAGACCCACCGACTTCAATGAGCAGTTCTTC
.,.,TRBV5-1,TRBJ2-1,CASSPGGGVVINEQFF,TGCGCCAGCAGCCCGGGTGGAGGGGTGGTAATCAATGAGCAGTTCTTC
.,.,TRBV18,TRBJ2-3,CASSRGSLESDTQYF,TGTGCCAGCTCACGAGGGAGTCTAGAATCAGATACGCAGTATTTT
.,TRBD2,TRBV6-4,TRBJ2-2,CASTPGRARRTGELFF,TGTGCCAGCACACCAGGGAGGGCCCGTCGCACCGGGGAGCTGTTTTTT
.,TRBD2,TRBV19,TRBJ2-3,CASSKETSGGAWTDTQYF,TGTGCCAGTAGTAAGGAGACTAGCGGGGGGGCTTGGACAGATACGCAGTATTTT
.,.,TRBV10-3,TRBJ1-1,CAISRSREDTEAFF,TGTGCCATCAGCCGGAGCAGGGAGGACACTGAAGCTTTCTTT
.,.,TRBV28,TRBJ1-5,CASSLMGAGQPQHF,TGTGCCAGCAGCCTCATGGGGGCCGGACAGCCCCAGCATTTT
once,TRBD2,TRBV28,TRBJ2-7,CASTPGTTHREQYF,TGTGCCAGTACACCCGGGACTACCCACAGAGAGCAGTACTTC
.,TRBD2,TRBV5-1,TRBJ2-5,CASSSFGLAGGHRKETQYF,TGCGCCAGCAGCTCCTTTGGACTAGCGGGGGGGCACAGGAAGGAGACCCAGTACTTC
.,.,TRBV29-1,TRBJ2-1,CSVDGTYNEQFF,TGCAGCGTTGACGGGACCTACAATGAGCAGTTCTTC
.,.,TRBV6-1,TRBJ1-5,CASAPGGNQPQHF,TGTGCCAGCGCCCCAGGGGGCAATCAGCCCCAGCATTTT
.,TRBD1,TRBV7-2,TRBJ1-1,CASSLFPVYRDRIPGAFF,TGTGCCAGCAGCTTATTCCCGGTTTATCGGGACAGGATACCCGGAGCTTTCTTT
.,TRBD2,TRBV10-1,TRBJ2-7,CATIPGLAGSEGYEQYF,TGCGCCACGATTCCGGGACTAGCGGGGAGCGAGGGCTACGAGCAGTACTTC
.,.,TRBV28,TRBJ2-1,CASTIGGNEQFF,TGTGCCAGCACCATCGGAGGCAATGAGCAGTTCTTC
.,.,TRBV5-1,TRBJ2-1,CASSLAGNYNEQFF,TGCGCCAGCAGCTTGGCCGGGAACTACAATGAGCAGTTCTTC
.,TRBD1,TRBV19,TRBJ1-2,CASEDRDYGYTF,TGTGCCAGTGAGGACAGGGACTATGGCTACACCTTC
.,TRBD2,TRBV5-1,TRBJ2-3,CASSVTSGRVDTQYF,TGCGCCAGCAGCGTAACTAGCGGGAGGGTGGATACGCAGTATTTT
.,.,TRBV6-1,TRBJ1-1,CASSVGGGTEAFF,TGTGCCAGCAGTGTTGGGGGAGGCACTGAAGCTTTCTTT
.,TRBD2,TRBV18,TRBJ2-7,CASSPRELAGEGYEQYF,TGTGCCAGCTCACCAAGGGAGCTAGCGGGAGAGGGCTACGAGCAGTACTTC
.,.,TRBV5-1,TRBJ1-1,CASSLESRATEAFF,TGCGCCAGCAGCTTGGAGAGTAGAGCAACTGAAGCTTTCTTT
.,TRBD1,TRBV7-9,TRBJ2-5,CASSRRTGLEETQYF,TGTGCCAGCAGCCGAAGGACAGGGCTTGAAGAGACCCAGTACTTC
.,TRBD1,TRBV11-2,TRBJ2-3,CASRDRVTDTQYF,TGTGCCAGCAGGGACAGGGTAACAGATACGCAGTATTTT
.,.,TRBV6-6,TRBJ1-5,CASSPTAGNQPQHF,TGTGCCAGCAGTCCGACGGCGGGCAATCAGCCCCAGCATTTT
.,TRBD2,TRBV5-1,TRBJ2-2,CASSLGAGGVTGELFF,TGCGCCAGCAGCTTGGGAGCGGGAGGGGTCACCGGGGAGCTGTTTTTT
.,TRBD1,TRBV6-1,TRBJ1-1,CASSYTGVNTEAFF,TGTGCCAGCAGTTATACAGGGGTGAACACTGAAGCTTTCTTT
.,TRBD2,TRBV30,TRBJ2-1,CAWYGGGGKFF,TGTGCCTGGTACGGGGGGGGAGGGAAGTTCTTC
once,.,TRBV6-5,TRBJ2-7,CASSYSTAPYEQYF,TGTGCCAGCAGTTACTCCACTGCGCCCTACGAGCAGTACTTC
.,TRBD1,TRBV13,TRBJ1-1,CASSPPGGAITEAFF,TGTGCCAGCAGCCCTCCAGGGGGCGCAATCACTGAAGCTTTCTTT
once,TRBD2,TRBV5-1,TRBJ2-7,CASSFTGTSANEQYF,TGCGCCAGCAGCTTCACCGGGACTAGCGCTAACGAGCAGTACTTC
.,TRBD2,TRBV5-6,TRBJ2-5,CASSLASGGFYETQYF,TGTGCCAGCAGCTTGGCTAGCGGGGGGTTCTATGAGACCCAGTACTTC
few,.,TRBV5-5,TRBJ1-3,CASSPHGNTIYF,TGTGCCAGCAGCCCCCATGGAAACACCATATATTTT
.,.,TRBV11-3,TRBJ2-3,CASSLGDSADTQYF,TGTGCCAGCAGCTTAGGGGACTCCGCAGATACGCAGTATTTT
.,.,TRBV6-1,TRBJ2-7,CASKTPSSYEQYF,TGTGCCAGCAAAACTCCGAGCTCCTACGAGCAGTACTTC
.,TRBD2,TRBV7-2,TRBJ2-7,CASSFLPKHSGIPYEQYF,TGTGCCAGCAGCTTTCTACCGAAACATAGCGGGATACCCTACGAGCAGTACTTC
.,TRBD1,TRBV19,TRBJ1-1,CASRTSRTGDEAFF,TGTGCCAGTAGGACTTCTCGGACAGGGGACGAAGCTTTCTTT
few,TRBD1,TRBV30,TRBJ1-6,CAWSPRTGRGSPLHF,TGTGCCTGGAGTCCCCGGACAGGGAGAGGATCACCCCTCCACTTT
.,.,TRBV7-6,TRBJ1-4,CASSNVRGAKGNEKLFF,TGTGCCAGCAGCAATGTCCGGGGGGCCAAGGGCAATGAAAAACTGTTTTTT
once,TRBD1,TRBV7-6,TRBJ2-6,CASSLRGTGVLSGANVLTF,TGTGCCAGCAGCTTAAGGGGGACAGGGGTCCTCTCTGGGGCCAACGTCCTGACTTTC
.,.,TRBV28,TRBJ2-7,CASSFPGSYEQYF,TGTGCCAGCAGTTTTCCAGGCTCCTACGAGCAGTACTTC
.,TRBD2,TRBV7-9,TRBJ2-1,CASSRGLAGVDEQFF,TGTGCCAGCAGCCGCGGACTAGCGGGAGTCGATGAGCAGTTCTTC
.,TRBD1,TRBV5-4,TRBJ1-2,CASSPPIYRGDYGYTF,TGTGCCAGCAGCCCCCCGATCTACAGGGGGGACTATGGCTACACCTTC
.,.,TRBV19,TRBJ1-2,CASRTRDPNYGYTF,TGTGCCAGTAGGACCAGGGATCCCAACTATGGCTACACCTTC
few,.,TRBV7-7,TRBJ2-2,CASSTTGTGELFF,TGTGCCAGCAGCACCACAGGGACCGGGGAGCTGTTTTTT
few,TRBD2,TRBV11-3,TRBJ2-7,CASSLEGVWASGGPEQYF,TGTGCCAGCAGCTTAGAAGGGGTGTGGGCTAGCGGGGGTCCCGAGCAGTACTTC
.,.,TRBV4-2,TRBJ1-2,CASSQDEGTQGYTF,TGTGCCAGCAGCCAAGATGAAGGGACTCAGGGCTACACCTTC
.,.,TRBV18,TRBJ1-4,CASSPLRTNEKLFF,TGTGCCAGCTCACCACTTCGGACTAATGAAAAACTGTTTTTT
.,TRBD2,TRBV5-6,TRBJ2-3,CASSTKSGGDTQYF,TGTGCCAGCAGCACCAAGTCGGGGGGTGATACGCAGTATTTT
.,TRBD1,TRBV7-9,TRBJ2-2,CSSSRDRTNTGELFF,TGTTCCAGCAGCAGGGACAGGACGAACACCGGGGAGCTGTTTTTT
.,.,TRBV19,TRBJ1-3,CASSPRGGTGNTIYF,TGTGCCAGTAGTCCTAGGGGGGGCACTGGAAACACCATATATTTT
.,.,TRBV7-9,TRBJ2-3,CASSTGQTSTDTQYF,TGTGCCAGCAGCACAGGACAGACCAGCACAGATACGCAGTATTTT
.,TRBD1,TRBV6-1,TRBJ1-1,CASREDRVRTEAFF,TGTGCCAGCAGGGAGGACAGGGTTCGGACTGAAGCTTTCTTT
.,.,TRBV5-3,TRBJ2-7,CARSLFIDPNNYEQYF,TGTGCCAGAAGCTTGTTTATTGATCCAAACAACTACGAGCAGTACTTC
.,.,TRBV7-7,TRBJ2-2,CASSPSTGGGELFF,TGTGCCAGCAGCCCTTCCACAGGAGGGGGGGAGCTGTTTTTT
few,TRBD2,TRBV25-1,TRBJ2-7,CASSGTSPTSGRWEQYF,TGTGCCAGCAGTGGAACCTCTCCAACTAGCGGGAGATGGGAGCAGTACTTC
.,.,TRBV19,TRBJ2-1,CATHGPGVLEQFF,TGTGCCACCCATGGGCCGGGAGTACTTGAGCAGTTCTTC
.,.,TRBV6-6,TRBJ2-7,CASSYRENSYEQYF,TGTGCCAGCAGTTACCGAGAGAACTCCTACGAGCAGTACTTC
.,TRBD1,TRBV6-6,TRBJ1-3,CASSYSVGQRNTIYF,TGTGCCAGCAGTTACTCGGTGGGACAGCGAAACACCATATATTTT
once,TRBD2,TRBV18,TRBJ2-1,CASQLAEYNEQFF,TGTGCCAGTCAACTAGCGGAGTACAATGAGCAGTTCTTC